This T cell receptor beta chain was sequenced during a study of Ad26.COV2.S vaccination and SARS-CoV-2 variants (dated by TCRdb to about 2021). For the wider study: Donors in the vaccine arm were drawn from COV1001, a phase I-IIa trial of Ad26.COV2.S in healthy adults that was multicentre, randomized, double-blind and placebo-controlled. Ad26.COV2.S was administered intramuscularly at 5 x 10^10 or 1 x 10^11 viral particles, either as a single shot or as two shots given 56 days apart. Trial participants were randomized into five groups of five: low-dose or high-dose Ad26.COV2.S given once or twice, or placebo on both occasions. The specificity and breadth of SARS-CoV-2-reactive T cell receptors after Ad26.COV2.S vaccination were assessed by TCRbeta repertoire sequencing. The TCR-sequenced set comprised approximately 32 samples: around 20 Ad26.COV2.S vaccine recipients, 5 placebo recipients and 8 SARS-CoV-2 convalescent individuals. Throughout the experiments and outcome assessment, investigators stayed blinded to trial group allocation. What the authors observed across the whole study: After vaccination, spike-specific CD8+ and CD4+ T cell responses were reported to show substantial breadth. The authors noted that the TCR breadth and depth analyses may have underestimated total T cell responses. Vaccine and placebo recipients had comparable non-spike TCR breadth, which fits with the vaccine containing only spike. The study was not powered for comparison of responses between vaccine doses or regimens. Compared with placebo recipients, Ad26.COV2.S recipients showed higher spike-specific TCR breadth (P = 0.0014).

The immunoSEQ Assay was the method used to sequence TCRbeta CDR3 regions. After extraction, genomic DNA underwent amplification by bias-controlled multiplex PCR, followed by high-throughput sequencing. As for how the authors treated the data: To quantify the absolute abundance of every unique TCRbeta CDR3 region, sequences were collapsed and filtered. T cell fraction was estimated by normalizing TCRbeta template counts to usable DNA, with usable DNA measured through amplification of reference genes found in all nucleated cells. Repertoire TCRs were annotated as SARS-CoV-2-specific when V gene, CDR3 amino acid sequence and J gene were exactly matched to a known reactive TCR set. The reference SARS-CoV-2 TCR set was obtained from MIRA and was filtered for enrichment in COVID-19-positive ImmuneCODE repertoires, whereby public or cross-reactive TCRs were removed. Based on the MIRA antigens, annotated TCRs were further analysed at the level of specific ORF or position within ORF. Depth was the summed frequency of annotated unique rearrangements, while breadth was defined as annotated unique rearrangements over total unique productive rearrangements. Group comparisons of TCR breadth used two-sided Wilcoxon rank-sum tests. The table comes from immuneACCESS by way of TCRdb, which keeps in-frame sequences with V and J called. Part of the clones is missing from these tables; in studies checked, under half for an unresolved V gene and the rest for unknown reasons. V, J and clone size reflect that table, while D and trimming were determined from the DNA. This sample lists about 390,000 clones; roughly 90% were detected once. Together, the top ten hold about 1.6% of the sample.

Counted from cysteine to phenylalanine, this CDR3 has 13 amino acids. This entry keeps only the CDR3 DNA: 39 bases, framed from base 1. From a lookup of the germline V gene, CDR1 and CDR2 are MDHEN and SYDVKM. V sheds 3 bases and J sheds 1 base, leaving 6 bases between their ends. Concerning this clone: The antigen it recognizes is unknown. No per-base quality is available; no much larger clone lies one base away.

The sample's treatment or condition label is to be understood as: around 19 received Ad26.COV2.S at low or high dose, single or two shots; several received placebo; per-sample allocation not given. For vaccine and placebo recipients, the sequenced repertoires came from samples collected on day 63 after the first injection. Cohort 1b enrolled 25 or so adults aged 18-55 years at a single site in Boston, USA, between 29 July and 7 August 2020. Ad26.COV2.S consisted of a replication-incompetent adenovirus type 26 vector by which a prefusion-stabilized SARS-CoV-2 spike protein from the original Wuhan strain was expressed.

The chain joins TRBV28 to TRBJ1-1; the D gene remains uncertain. Sequenced material: peripheral blood, taken in a trial of Ad26.COV2.S vaccine versus placebo. This TCR derives from a person between 18 and 59 years old who received the Ad26.COV2.S COVID-19 vaccine or a placebo. The sequenced DNA is TGTGCCAGCAGTTTCCCAGCGAACACTGAAGCTTTCTTT. Translated, this is CASSFPANTEAFF.